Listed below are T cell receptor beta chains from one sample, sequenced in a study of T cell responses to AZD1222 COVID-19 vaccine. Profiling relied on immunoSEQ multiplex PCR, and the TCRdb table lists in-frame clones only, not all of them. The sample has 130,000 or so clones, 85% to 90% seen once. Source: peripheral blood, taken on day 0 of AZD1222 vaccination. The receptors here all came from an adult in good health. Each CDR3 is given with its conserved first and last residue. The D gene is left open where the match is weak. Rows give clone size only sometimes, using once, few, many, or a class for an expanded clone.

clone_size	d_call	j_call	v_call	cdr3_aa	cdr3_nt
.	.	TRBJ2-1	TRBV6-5	CASTYPRGQNEQFF	TGTGCCAGCACCTATCCCAGGGGCCAGAATGAGCAGTTCTTC
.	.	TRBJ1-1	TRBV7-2	CASSLAEEAFF	TGTGCCAGCAGCTTAGCGGAAGAAGCTTTCTTT
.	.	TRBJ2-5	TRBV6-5	CAITPMGWPQETQYF	TGTGCCATCACCCCGATGGGGTGGCCCCAAGAGACCCAGTACTTC
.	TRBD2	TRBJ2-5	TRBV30	CAWSRGDSPRETQYF	TGTGCCTGGAGCCGGGGGGATAGCCCGCGGGAGACCCAGTACTTC
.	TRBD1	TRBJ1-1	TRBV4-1	CASSLGQGGTEAFF	TGCGCCAGCAGCTTAGGACAGGGGGGGACTGAAGCTTTCTTT
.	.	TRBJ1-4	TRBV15	CATSREGGGEKLFF	TGTGCCACCAGCAGAGAAGGGGGTGGTGAAAAACTGTTTTTT
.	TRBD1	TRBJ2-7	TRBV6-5	CASGDRVNEQYF	TGTGCCAGCGGGGACAGGGTCAACGAGCAGTACTTC
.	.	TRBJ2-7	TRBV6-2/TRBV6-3	CASSLPGRGLNEQYF	TGTGCCAGCAGTCTGCCGGGCAGGGGATTGAACGAGCAGTACTTC
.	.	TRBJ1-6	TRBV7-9	CASSRLEGGDFYNSPLHF	TGTGCCAGCAGCCGCCTGGAGGGGGGGGACTTCTATAATTCACCCCTCCACTTT
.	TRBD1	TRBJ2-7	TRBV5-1	CASSSSPGQGSEQYF	TGCGCCAGCAGCTCTTCTCCGGGACAGGGATCCGAGCAGTACTTC
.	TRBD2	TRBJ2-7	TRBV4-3	CASSPAGVSGSYEQYF	TGCGCCAGCAGCCCGGCGGGGGTCTCGGGCTCCTACGAGCAGTACTTC
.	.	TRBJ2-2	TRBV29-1	CSVEANTGELFF	TGCAGCGTTGAGGCAAACACCGGGGAGCTGTTTTTT
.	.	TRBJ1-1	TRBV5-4	CASSLAGRGWKTEAFF	TGTGCCAGCAGCTTGGCGGGCCGGGGATGGAAGACTGAAGCTTTCTTT
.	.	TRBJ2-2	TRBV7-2	CASSPSRTYTGELFF	TGTGCCAGCAGCCCGTCCCGAACGTACACCGGGGAGCTGTTTTTT
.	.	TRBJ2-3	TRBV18	CASSPVGPGGTDTQYF	TGTGCCAGCTCACCAGTGGGACCAGGAGGCACAGATACGCAGTATTTT
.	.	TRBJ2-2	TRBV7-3	CASSARNNQGGELFF	TGTGCCAGCAGCGCCCGGAACAATCAGGGTGGGGAGCTGTTTTTT
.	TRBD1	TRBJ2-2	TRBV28	CASSKHRGQGTGELFF	TGTGCCAGCAGTAAACACAGGGGGCAGGGCACCGGGGAGCTGTTTTTT
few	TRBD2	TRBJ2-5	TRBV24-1	CATSDLTGGVQETQYF	TGTGCCACCAGTGATTTAACGGGGGGAGTCCAAGAGACCCAGTACTTC
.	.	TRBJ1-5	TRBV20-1	CSARENQPQHF	TGCAGTGCTAGAGAGAATCAGCCCCAGCATTTT
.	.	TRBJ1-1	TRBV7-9	CASSLGYDATEAFF	TGTGCCAGCAGCTTAGGATACGACGCGACTGAAGCTTTCTTT